The 20 T cell receptor beta chains in this list originate from one sample, sequenced in a study of post-analysis software for immune sequencing data. These TCRs' antigens remain unknown. Each TCR beta cDNA library carried unique molecular identifiers. Via MiXCR, TCRdb re-called the PCR reads, giving one row per CDR3 protein. The repertoire holds 750,000 to 950,000 distinct CDR3 sequences, with roughly 50% as singletons. The study, taken as a whole, reports: Roughly 5 TRBV segments occurring more often in patients than controls included TRBV5-6, TRBV5-1 and TRBV20-1.

The sample consisted of blood. Every receptor here comes from a girl aged 5 to 17 with multiple sclerosis.

The chain couples TRBV20-1 to TRBJ1-2; unclear D gene. Germline V gene data show CDR1 as DFQATT and CDR2 as SNEGSKA (reference sequence). The CDR3 consists of 13 residues. The ends were cut back, 6 bases at V and 6 bases at J, with 17 bases in the middle. The CDR3 bases are TGCAGTGCGCCGCCGGGAGTCGCAAATGGCTACACCTTC. Encoded protein: CSAPPGVANGYTF.

This clonotype was detected only a few times. This chain joins TRBV7-2 and TRBJ2-4; D is uncertain. The CDR3 is 15 residues long. V was trimmed by 3 bases and J by 0 bases, leaving 9 bases between them. The germline gives CDR1 SGHTA, CDR2 FQGNSA. The CDR3 is CASSFNLLAKNIQYF. The DNA for the CDR3 is TGTGCCAGCAGCTTCAATTTGCTAGCCAAAAACATTCAGTACTTC.

The J gene is TRBJ1-5, the V gene TRBV20-1; no definite D call. This CDR3 comprises 13 residues. The ends were cut back, 3 bases at V and 5 bases at J, with 11 bases in the middle. CDR1 is DFQATT and CDR2 is SNEGSKA in the germline V gene (reference sequence). This CDR3 is CSASGSRDQPQHF. The CDR3 DNA follows: TGCAGTGCTAGTGGGAGTCGGGATCAGCCCCAGCATTTT.

J is TRBJ1-2 and V is TRBV7-9, with D possibly matching TRBD1 (6 bases). The CDR3 runs to 14 residues. Germline V gene data show CDR1 as SEHNR and CDR2 as FQNEAQ (reference sequence). With 4 bases removed from V and 2 bases from J, the gap between germline ends came to 11 bases. CDR3: CASSSRDTNYGYTF. CDR3 DNA sequence: TGTGCCAGCAGCTCGCGGGACACCAACTATGGCTACACCTTC. Filled out from reference TRBV7-9 and TRBJ1-2, the complete variable domain reads DTGVSQNPRHKITKRGQNVTFRCDPISEHNRLYWYRQTLGQGPEFLTYFQNEAQLEKSRLLSDRFSAERPKGSFSTLEIQRTEQGDSAMYLCASSSRDTNYGYTFGSGTRLTVV.

V is TRBV5-5 and J is TRBJ2-7, with D uncertain. This CDR3 is 17 amino acids long. The germline CDR1 and CDR2 sequences are SGHKS and YYEKEE (reference sequence). Trimming took 2 bases from V and 0 from J, leaving 18 bases between them. The CDR3 sequence is CASSFRVFGRSSYEQYF. CDR3 sequence (DNA): TGTGCCAGCAGCTTTAGGGTCTTTGGCAGAAGCTCCTACGAGCAGTACTTC.

The V gene is TRBV28, the J gene TRBJ2-1, with D tentatively TRBD1 or TRBD2 (5 bases each). In germline, CDR1 is MDHEN, CDR2 SYDVKM. V shed 5 bases and J shed 6 bases, with 11 bases lying between them. CDR3 size: 13 residues. The CDR3 here is CASSTGASNEQFF. CDR3 DNA: TGTGCCAGCAGTACCGGGGCTTCCAATGAGCAGTTCTTC.

The chain carries TRBV28 and TRBJ2-1, with D possibly TRBD1 on 5 matching bases. Germline V lookup: CDR1 MDHEN, CDR2 SYDVKM. The CDR3 runs to 14 residues. V shed 7 bases and J shed 4 bases, with 14 bases lying between them. The CDR3 region is CASTSWGWYNEQFF. The CDR3 DNA follows: TGTGCCAGCACTAGTTGGGGCTGGTACAATGAGCAGTTCTTC.

The chain links TRBV7-9 to TRBJ1-2; 9 bases are shared with TRBD1. The CDR3 is 14 residues long. Germline values: CDR1 SEHNR, CDR2 FQNEAQ (reference sequence). Trimming at V came to 5 bases and at J to 6 bases, leaving 7 bases not matched to a gene. This chain's CDR3 is CASSTRTGDNGYTF. DNA for the CDR3: TGTGCCAGCAGCACTCGGACAGGGGATAATGGCTACACCTTC.

There are many counts of this clonotype. This sequence joins TRBV7-9 and TRBJ2-7, with D perhaps TRBD1 (5 bases). The V end was cut by 5 bases, the J end by 5 bases, with 7 bases between. Per the germline V gene, CDR1 is SEHNR and CDR2 is FQNEAQ (reference sequence). This CDR3 is built from 11 residues. The CDR3 sequence is CASSPRDEQYF. The CDR3 DNA reads TGTGCCAGCAGCCCCAGGGACGAGCAGTACTTC.

The V gene is TRBV5-1, the J gene TRBJ1-2, with a tentative D call TRBD1 (6 bases). The CDR3 length is 15 residues. Germline-derived CDR1 and CDR2 are SGHRS and YFSETQ. Between the trimmed V and J ends, which lost 0 bases and 5 bases, there was a span of 14 bases. The CDR3 nucleotides are TGCGCCAGCAGCTTGGGGGACATAACGACTTATGGCTACACCTTC. It encodes CASSLGDITTYGYTF.

A note on this clonotype: At one end the junction does not follow the germline gene, possibly because of a read error. CDR3 in amino acids: CTSSLGTSGGRGETQYF. DNA for the CDR3: TGCACCAGCAGCCTGGGTACTAGCGGGGGTCGAGGAGAGACCCAGTACTTC. The genes are TRBV5-1 and TRBJ2-5, with TRBD2 matching 11 bases. Germline CDR1 is SGHRS and CDR2 is YFSETQ. The CDR3 is 17 residues long.

Of note for this clonotype: A clone one base away is much larger, so this may be a read error. This chain connects TRBV29-1 to TRBJ2-1, with 9 positions matching TRBD2. The J call may not be correct, given that the DNA end is closer to TRBJ2-7. Germline values: CDR1 SQVTM, CDR2 ANQGSEA. This CDR3 comprises 15 residues. CDR3 nucleotides: TGCAGCGTTGGGGCGGGAGGGTCTGGTTACAATGAGCAGTACTTC. Amino acids: CSVGAGGSGYNEQYF.

V usage is TRBV5-6 and J usage is TRBJ2-1, with 15 bases matching TRBD2. The CDR3 covers 17 residues. CDR1 is SGHDT and CDR2 is YYEEEE in the germline V gene. J lost 6 bases, V lost 4 bases, and 8 bases had no gene match. CDR3 nucleotide sequence: TGTGCCAGCAGCGATCTGGGACTAGCGGGGGGACTCAATGAGCAGTTCTTC. Its translation: CASSDLGLAGGLNEQFF.

This clonotype was seen a few times. CDR3: CASSLGTVRADTQYF. Written as DNA, the CDR3 is TGTGCCAGCAGCTTAGGAACCGTTCGCGCAGATACGCAGTATTTT. This rearrangement joins TRBV7-8 to TRBJ2-3; D remains ambiguous. CDR1 is SGHVS, CDR2 FQNEAQ, per germline. V lost 1 base and J 4 bases, leaving 12 bases between the germline ends. This CDR3 contains 15 residues.

V gene TRBV7-2 combines with J gene TRBJ2-7, with D tentatively TRBD1 (5 bases). CDR1 is SGHTA and CDR2 is FQGNSA in the germline V gene. The CDR3 is 15 amino acids. Trimming cost V 2 bases and J 3 bases, with 14 bases left between them. This chain's CDR3 is CASSLRGSVYYEQYF. CDR3 sequence (DNA): TGTGCCAGCAGCTTAAGGGGCTCGGTTTACTACGAGCAGTACTTC.

This clonotype was seen a handful of times. The chain recombines TRBV20-1 with TRBJ2-1; tentative D call: TRBD2 (5 bases). Germline V lookup: CDR1 DFQATT, CDR2 SNEGSKA (reference sequence). The CDR3 length is 16 residues. Trimming pared 5 bases from V and 3 bases from J, leaving 20 bases between. CDR3 in amino acids: CSAHLQTTPLYNEQFF. CDR3 DNA sequence: TGCAGTGCTCATTTGCAGACTACGCCGCTCTACAATGAGCAGTTCTTC.

This chain joins TRBV12-3 or TRBV12-4 and TRBJ2-5; D is possibly TRBD2 (5 bases). This CDR3 comprises 12 residues. V shed 7 bases and J shed 11 bases, with 17 bases lying between them. The CDR3 region is CASTMTAGGQYF. DNA of the CDR3: TGTGCCAGCACCATGACGGCAGGCGGGCAGTACTTC.

The sample holds a few counts of this clonotype. V gene TRBV29-1 combines with J gene TRBJ2-7; TRBD1 matches at 8 bases. Per the germline V gene, CDR1 is SQVTM and CDR2 is ANQGSEA. The CDR3 is 13 residues long. V dropped 1 base and J dropped 6; count of bases not matched to a gene: 5. The chain's CDR3 is CSVEGQGLVEQYF. In DNA, the CDR3 is TGCAGCGTTGAAGGACAGGGGCTAGTCGAGCAGTACTTC.

This clonotype came up a few times. The chain is built from TRBV7-3 and TRBJ2-1; no definite D call. V dropped 0 bases and J dropped 3 bases, with 12 bases sitting between them. The CDR3 is 16 residues long. Germline V CDR1 and CDR2: SGHTA, FQGTGA. CDR3: CASSLTSLSLYNEQFF. The CDR3 DNA is TGTGCCAGCAGCTTAACATCCCTATCCCTCTACAATGAGCAGTTCTTC.

This clonotype has a count of ten or more. Sequence at one end of the junction differs from germline and may be a read error. This sequence joins TRBV5-1 and TRBJ2-7; a weak D match, TRBD2 (5 bases). The CDR3 sequence is 13 residues long. Looked up from germline, CDR1 is SGHRS and CDR2 is YFSETQ. The DNA of the CDR3 is TGTGCCAGCAGCTTGGACGGGAACTACGAGCAGTACTTC. Translating it yields CASSLDGNYEQYF.